One T cell receptor beta chain is described in this entry. The antigen remains unidentified. These data are taken from a study of beta chain features in type 1 diabetes. Study-wide points: A moderate, significant TCRB CDR3 shortening appeared in type 1 diabetes across four CD4+ subsets.

CDR3 length: 14 amino acids. The germline V gene has CDR1 SQVTM and CDR2 ANQGSEA. Trimming took 4 bases from V and 5 from J; bases not matched to a gene: 10. The whole isolated RNA underwent reverse transcription, so sequencing captured expressed TCRB transcripts. TCRdb's table, derived via immunoSEQ multiplex PCR, lists solely in-frame clones and lacks some. This sample yields 630,000 or so clones, of which more than 13% are seen a single time; approximately 0.043% belongs to the top ten. The receptor was derived from a man younger than 35 with type 1 diabetes. Sample: naive CD4+ T cells from blood. The rearrangement links TRBV29-1 to TRBJ1-1; 7 nucleotides align to TRBD1. The CDR3 coding sequence is TGCAGCGTTGGCCCGAGGGGGCGCGAGACTGAAGCTTTCTTT. It translates to CSVGPRGRETEAFF.